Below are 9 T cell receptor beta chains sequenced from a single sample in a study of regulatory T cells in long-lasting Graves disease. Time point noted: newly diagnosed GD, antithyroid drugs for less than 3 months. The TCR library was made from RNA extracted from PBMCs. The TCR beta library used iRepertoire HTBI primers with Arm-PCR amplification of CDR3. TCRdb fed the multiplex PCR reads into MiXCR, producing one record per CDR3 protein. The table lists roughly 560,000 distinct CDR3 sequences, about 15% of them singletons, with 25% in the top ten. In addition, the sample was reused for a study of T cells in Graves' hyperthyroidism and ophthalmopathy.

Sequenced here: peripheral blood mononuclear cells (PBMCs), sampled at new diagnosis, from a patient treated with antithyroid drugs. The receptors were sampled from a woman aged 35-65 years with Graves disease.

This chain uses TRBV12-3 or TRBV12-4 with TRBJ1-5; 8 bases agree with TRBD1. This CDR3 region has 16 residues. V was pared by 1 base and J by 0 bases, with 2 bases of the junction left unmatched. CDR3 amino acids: CASSLGGQVSNQPQHF. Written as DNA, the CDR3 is TGTGCCAGCAGTTTAGGGGGACAGGTTAGCAATCAGCCCCAGCATTTT.

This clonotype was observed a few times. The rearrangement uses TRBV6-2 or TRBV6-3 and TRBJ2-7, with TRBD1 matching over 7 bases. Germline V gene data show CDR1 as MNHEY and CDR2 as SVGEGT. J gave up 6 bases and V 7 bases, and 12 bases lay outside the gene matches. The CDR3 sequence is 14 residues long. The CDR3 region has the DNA TGTGCCAGCACCGGCCGGGACAGATCTTCCGAGCAGTACTTC. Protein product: CASTGRDRSSEQYF.

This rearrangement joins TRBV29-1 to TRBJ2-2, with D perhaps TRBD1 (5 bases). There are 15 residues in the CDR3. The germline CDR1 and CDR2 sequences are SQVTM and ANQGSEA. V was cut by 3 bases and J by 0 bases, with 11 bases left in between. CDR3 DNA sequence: TGCAGCGTTGAGTCGGACAAGACGAACACCGGGGAGCTGTTTTTT. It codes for CSVESDKTNTGELFF.

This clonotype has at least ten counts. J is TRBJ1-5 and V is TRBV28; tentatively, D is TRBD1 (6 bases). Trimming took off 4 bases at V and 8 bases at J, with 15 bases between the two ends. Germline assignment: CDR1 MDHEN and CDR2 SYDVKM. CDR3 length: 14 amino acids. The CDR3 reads CASSSTGRVEPQHF. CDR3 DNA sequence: TGTGCCAGCAGTTCCACAGGGAGGGTAGAGCCCCAGCATTTT.

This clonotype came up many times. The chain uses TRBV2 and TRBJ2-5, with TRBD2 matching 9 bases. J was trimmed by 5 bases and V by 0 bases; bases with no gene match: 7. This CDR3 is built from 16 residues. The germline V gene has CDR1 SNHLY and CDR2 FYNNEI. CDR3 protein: CASSEALASGEETQYF. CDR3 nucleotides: TGTGCCAGCAGTGAAGCGCTGGCTAGCGGGGAGGAGACCCAGTACTTC.

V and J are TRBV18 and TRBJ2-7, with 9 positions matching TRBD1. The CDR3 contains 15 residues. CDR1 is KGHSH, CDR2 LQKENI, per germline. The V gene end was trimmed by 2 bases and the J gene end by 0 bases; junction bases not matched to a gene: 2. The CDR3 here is CASSPVDRGSYEQYF. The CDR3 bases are TGTGCCAGCTCACCAGTGGACAGGGGCTCCTACGAGCAGTACTTC.

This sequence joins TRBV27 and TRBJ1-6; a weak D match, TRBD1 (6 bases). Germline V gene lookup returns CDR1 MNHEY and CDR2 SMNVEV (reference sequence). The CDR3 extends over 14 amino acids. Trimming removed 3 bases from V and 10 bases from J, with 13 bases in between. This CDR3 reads CASSFTGSASPLHF. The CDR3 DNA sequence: TGTGCCAGCAGTTTCACAGGGTCAGCCTCACCCCTCCACTTT.

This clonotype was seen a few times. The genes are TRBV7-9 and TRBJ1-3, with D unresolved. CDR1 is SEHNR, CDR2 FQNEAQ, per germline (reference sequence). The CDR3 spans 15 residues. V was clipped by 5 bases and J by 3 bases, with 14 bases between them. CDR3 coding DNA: TGTGCCAGCAGCCTGACAACGGGGTTTGGAAACACCATATATTTT. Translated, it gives CASSLTTGFGNTIYF.

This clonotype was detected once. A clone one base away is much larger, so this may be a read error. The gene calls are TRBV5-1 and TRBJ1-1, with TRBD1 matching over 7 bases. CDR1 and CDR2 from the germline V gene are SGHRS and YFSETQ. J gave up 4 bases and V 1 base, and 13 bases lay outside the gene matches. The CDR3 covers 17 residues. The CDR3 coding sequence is TGCGCCAGCAGCTTGAATAGTGCACGGGACAGAGTCACTGAAGCTTTCTTT. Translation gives CASSLNSARDRVTEAFF.